This T cell receptor (beta chain) comes out of a study of blood T cell repertoires in COVID-19. About the study: Sites in the United States, Italy and Spain provided acute and convalescent COVID-19 samples. Sources were T cells, B-cell-depleted T cells, or PBMCs; the material itself was cDNA or gDNA.

There are a few counts of this clone. Seattle participants joined during active infection and were tracked over time. As originally analysed: Reference gene primer amplification yielded estimated nucleated cell counts. TCRdb's copy holds only in-frame clones and misses some; the assay was immunoSEQ multiplex PCR. The V and J calls and clone size come from that table; D and trimming were worked out from the DNA. Counted here are some 350,000 clones, around 92% occurring once; the ten biggest clones make up less than 3.5%. The clonotype comes from a woman in her 30s with COVID-19, enrolled during active disease. Sequenced sample: peripheral blood.

The CDR3 region is CASSLRGQETQYF. For the CDR3, the DNA is TGTGCCAGCAGCTTAAGGGGCCAAGAGACCCAGTACTTC. This chain links TRBV7-9 with TRBJ2-5; a weak D match, TRBD1 (5 bases). CDR3 size: 13 residues. The ends were cut back, 2 bases at V and 1 base at J, with 5 bases in the middle. Germline values: CDR1 SEHNR, CDR2 FQNEAQ (reference sequence).